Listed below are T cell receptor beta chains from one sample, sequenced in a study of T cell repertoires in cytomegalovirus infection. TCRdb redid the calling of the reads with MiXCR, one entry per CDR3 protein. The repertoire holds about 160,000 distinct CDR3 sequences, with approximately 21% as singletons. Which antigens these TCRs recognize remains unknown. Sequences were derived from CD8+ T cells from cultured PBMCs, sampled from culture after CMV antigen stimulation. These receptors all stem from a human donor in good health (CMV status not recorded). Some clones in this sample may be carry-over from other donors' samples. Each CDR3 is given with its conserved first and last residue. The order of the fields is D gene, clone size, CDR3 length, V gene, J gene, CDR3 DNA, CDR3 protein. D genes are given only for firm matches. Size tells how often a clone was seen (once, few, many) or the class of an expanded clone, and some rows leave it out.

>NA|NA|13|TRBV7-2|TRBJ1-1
TGTGCCAGCAGTCTCAACCAGGGGACTGAAGCTTTCTTT
CASSLNQGTEAFF
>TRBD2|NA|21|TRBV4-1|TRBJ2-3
TGCGCCAGCAGCCAAGAGGGGGCGACTAGCGGGATAAGGTACCCCTTGGATACGCAGTATTTT
CASSQEGATSGIRYPLDTQYF
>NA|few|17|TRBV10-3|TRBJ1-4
TGTGCCATCAGTGAAGAGGGTGCGGGGGCGCGTAATGAAAAACTGTTTTTT
CAISEEGAGARNEKLFF
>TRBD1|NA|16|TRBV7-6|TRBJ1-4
TGTGCCAGCAGCCCGGTAAAGGGGGCGCCGGGTGAAAAACTGTTTTTT
CASSPVKGAPGEKLFF
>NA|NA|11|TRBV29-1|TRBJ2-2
TGCAGCGTACGACTTATCGGGGAGCTGTTTTTT
CSVRLIGELFF
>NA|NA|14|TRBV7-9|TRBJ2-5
TGTGCCACCAGACCGGACAGCGTCCAAGAGACCCAGTACTTC
CATRPDSVQETQYF
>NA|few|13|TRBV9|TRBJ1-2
TGTGCCAGCAGCGTAGACAGTAGCTATGGCTACACCTTC
CASSVDSSYGYTF
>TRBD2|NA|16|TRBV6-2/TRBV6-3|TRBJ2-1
TGTGCCAGCAGTTATTCAAGACTAGCGGATTACAATGAGCAGTTCTTC
CASSYSRLADYNEQFF
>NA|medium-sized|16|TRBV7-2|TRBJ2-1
TGTGCCAGCAGCTTGAATTGGGGGCGGTTTTACAATGAGCAGTTCTTC
CASSLNWGRFYNEQFF
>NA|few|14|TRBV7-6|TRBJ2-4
TGTGCCAGCAGCCCGACTCGACAGGAAAACATTCAGTACTTC
CASSPTRQENIQYF
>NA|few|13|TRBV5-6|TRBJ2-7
TGTGCCAGCAGCTTGCTAGACCTCTACGAGCAGTACTTC
CASSLLDLYEQYF
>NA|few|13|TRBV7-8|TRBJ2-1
TGTGCCAGCAGCTTAGCATTCTACAATGAGCAGTTCTTC
CASSLAFYNEQFF
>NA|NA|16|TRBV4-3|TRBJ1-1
TGCGCCAGCAGCCAAGAATGGGCCCGTCATAACACTGAAGCTTTCTTT
CASSQEWARHNTEAFF
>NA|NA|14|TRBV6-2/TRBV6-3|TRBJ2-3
TGTGCCAGCAGTTCGGTCTTGCAAATAGATACGCAGTATTTT
CASSSVLQIDTQYF
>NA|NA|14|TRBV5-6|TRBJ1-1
TGTGCCAGCAGTTTGGACAGCCCCAACACTGAAGCTTTCTTT
CASSLDSPNTEAFF
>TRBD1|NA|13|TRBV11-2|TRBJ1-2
TGTGCCAGCAGCTTTGGGACAGGTCCTGGCTACACCTTC
CASSFGTGPGYTF
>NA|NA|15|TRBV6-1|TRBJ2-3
TGTGCCAGCAGTCCCTGGACAGAAAGCACAGATACGCAGTATTTT
CASSPWTESTDTQYF
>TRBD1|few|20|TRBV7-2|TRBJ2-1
TGTGCCAGCAGCTTAGCCGGGGACAGGGTGGGGGCAGGGGACTACAATGAGCAGTTCTTC
CASSLAGDRVGAGDYNEQFF
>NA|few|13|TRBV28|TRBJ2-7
TGTGCCAGCAGTCCCATGATCCGAGGGGAGCAGTACTTC
CASSPMIRGEQYF
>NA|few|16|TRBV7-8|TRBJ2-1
TGTGCCAGCAGCCTCGCCGGGGGCGAGCCCTACAATGAGCAGTTCTTC
CASSLAGGEPYNEQFF